The 6 T cell receptor beta chains below all came from one sample that was sequenced in a study of blood T cell repertoires in COVID-19. Repertoires were generated with immunoSEQ multiplex PCR, while TCRdb's copy carries only in-frame clones and drops some. The sample contains a few hundred thousand clones, more than 75% of which appear only once. Sequenced material: PBMCs or T cells enriched from blood (not recorded which). These receptor sequences come from a man aged 35-49 years in a cohort exposed to, infected with or recovered from COVID-19 (not recorded which).

The V call is TRBV27, the J call TRBJ2-3, with TRBD1 identical over 10 bases. Germline CDR1 MNHEY, CDR2 SMNVEV (reference sequence). Losses at the gene ends were 6 bases for V and 1 base for J; bases not matched to a gene: 13. The CDR3 totals 18 residues. The CDR3 spells CASRGQGMSLSGTDTQYF. In nucleotides, the CDR3 is TGTGCCAGCAGGGGACAGGGGATGAGCCTCTCTGGCACAGATACGCAGTATTTT.

V usage is TRBV5-1 and J usage is TRBJ1-6; 10 bases agree with TRBD1. With V trimmed by 4 bases and J by 7 bases, 5 bases remained unmatched. The CDR3 is 15 residues long. CDR1 is SGHRS and CDR2 is YFSETQ in the germline V gene. The CDR3 coding sequence is TGCGCCAGCAGCGCCACGGGACAGGGGAATTCACCCCTCCACTTT. Its protein is CASSATGQGNSPLHF.

The CDR3 nucleotides are TGCAGCGTTGACAGCGGGCACAATCAGCCCCAGCATTTT. Encoded protein: CSVDSGHNQPQHF. The chain recombines TRBV29-1 with TRBJ1-5; D is unresolved. The CDR3 is 13 residues long. The germline V and J ends were trimmed by 3 bases and 3 bases, with 9 bases remaining between them. Germline CDR1 and CDR2: SQVTM and ANQGSEA.

The gene calls are TRBV18 and TRBJ1-5; 8 nucleotides match TRBD1. CDR3 size: 13 residues. V shed 5 bases and J 5 bases; nucleotides not matched to a gene: 2. Looked up from germline, CDR1 is KGHSH and CDR2 is LQKENI. CDR3 coding DNA: TGTGCCAGCTCATCACAGGGGGATCAGCCCCAGCATTTT. Translated: CASSSQGDQPQHF.

The V gene is TRBV30, the J gene TRBJ2-1; TRBD2 matches at 8 bases. CDR1 is GTSNPN, CDR2 SVGIG, per germline (reference sequence). This CDR3 has 17 amino acids. The trim removed 8 bases at V and 4 bases at J, leaving 19 bases unmatched. The CDR3 loop is CARSHRLGTRPYNEQFF. CDR3 in DNA: TGTGCCAGAAGTCACAGACTCGGGACTAGACCGTACAATGAGCAGTTCTTC.

The sample holds a few counts of this clone. The chain joins TRBV5-6 to TRBJ2-7; 10 positions agree with TRBD2. Germline lookup yields CDR1 SGHDT and CDR2 YYEEEE. V shed 4 bases and J 4 bases; nucleotides not matched to a gene: 8. This CDR3 contains 15 residues. CDR3 nucleotides: TGTGCCAGCAGCCCAGCGGGAGGGACCCTTTACGAGCAGTACTTC. Protein product: CASSPAGGTLYEQYF.